The entry below describes one T cell receptor (beta chain). The data originate from a study of blood T cell repertoires in COVID-19. Background on the study: Italy, Spain and the United States were the sources of the convalescent and acute COVID-19 samples. In each case, the material was cDNA or gDNA derived from T cells, B-cell-depleted T cells, or PBMCs.

Profiled with immunoSEQ multiplex PCR; TCRdb holds only in-frame clones, not every one. This table holds some 80,000 clones, around four fifths found once. The germline V gene encodes CDR1 SGHRS and CDR2 YFSETQ. The CDR3 is 16 amino acids. V shed 0 bases and J shed 0 bases, with 11 bases lying between them. Material: peripheral blood. The chain couples TRBV5-1 to TRBJ2-3; D not certain. This receptor was taken from a man older than 75 with active or convalescent COVID-19. This chain's CDR3 is CASSLDGAISTDTQYF. CDR3 bases: TGCGCCAGCAGCTTGGACGGAGCGATTAGCACAGATACGCAGTATTTT. The full variable domain, its missing parts supplied by reference TRBV5-1 and TRBJ2-3, is KAGVTQTPRYLIKTRGQQVTLSCSPISGHRSVSWYQQTPGQGLQFLFEYFSETQRNKGNFPGRFSGRQFSNSRSEMNVSTLELGDSALYLCASSLDGAISTDTQYFGPGTRLTVL.